Sequencing of this T cell receptor beta chain was carried out in a study of cytomegalovirus exposure and HLA in healthy donors. Study observations and caveats: Using a false discovery rate of 0.05, a later analysis showed that 16,951 TCR beta sequences were associated with HLA alleles. Reports showed the classifier diagnosing cytomegalovirus status with high specificity and sensitivity.

Healthy bone marrow donors supplied every sample. A word on this clone: What it binds is not known.

Germline V gives CDR1 LNHDA, CDR2 SQIVND (reference sequence). Deletions cut 3 bases from V and 0 bases from J, with 4 bases between. This CDR3 is 13 amino acids long. Vbeta (60) and Jbeta (13) primers were used in the PCR. The assay was immunoSEQ multiplex PCR, and TCRdb's table has in-frame clones only and misses some. The sample gives fewer than 200,000 clones, about 85% of which show up once; around 4.4% is in the top ten. The source of this sequence is a woman in her 50s in good health and CMV-seropositive. Sequencing was performed on PBMCs. The chain recombines TRBV19 with TRBJ2-3; D not certain. The CDR3 bases are TGTGCCAGTAGTATCGGGAGCACAGATACGCAGTATTTT. This encodes CASSIGSTDTQYF.